In this sample, the clone carrying this TCR beta chain turned up many times. Its antigen is not known. The data belong to a study of Graves' ophthalmopathy and Graves' hyperthyroidism. Study context: Sampling took place at initial diagnosis, with peripheral blood obtained before any treatment.

Findings and limits, study-wide: Ophthalmopathy versus stable hyperthyroidism: 13-signature model gave 87.88% sensitivity, 80% to 84% specificity.

It was on clinical symptoms, serum thyroxine, TRAb, thyroid ultrasound and orbital computed tomography that diagnosis relied. As the starting material, 8 to 10 ml of fresh peripheral blood yielded the PBMCs. The sequenced template was RNA, covering the TCR beta CDR3 region. The first round was an RT-PCR with HTBI primers, and the second round was a multiplex PCR. TCRdb reprocessed the multiplex PCR reads via MiXCR and lists one record per CDR3 protein. Seen here are a few hundred thousand distinct CDR3 sequences, about 17% observed once, and the top ten hold roughly 2.6%. Source material: peripheral blood. The receptor's source is an adult woman with stable Graves' hyperthyroidism.

This CDR3 reads CASSQDKYQETQYF. CDR3 nucleotides: TGTGCCAGCAGCCAAGACAAGTACCAAGAGACCCAGTACTTC. The chain couples TRBV3-1 to TRBJ2-5; D is unresolved. From germline, CDR1 is LGHDT and CDR2 YNNKEL (reference sequence). This CDR3 has 14 amino acids. The V gene lost 0 bases and the J gene lost 0 bases, with 5 bases spanning the gap.